One sample yielded the 4 T cell receptor beta chains listed below, sequenced in a study of blood T cell repertoires in COVID-19. Measured with immunoSEQ multiplex PCR; TCRdb has only the in-frame clones, and not every one. The table lists about 140,000 clones, about 83% of them singletons, with less than 9% in the top ten. Sequencing used peripheral blood. These receptors came from a young man with COVID-19, enrolled during active disease.

This clone has only one observation. V usage is TRBV14 and J usage is TRBJ1-5; TRBD1 aligns across 7 bases. The V gene end was trimmed by 0 bases and the J gene end by 4 bases; junction bases not matched to a gene: 15. CDR3 size: 19 residues. Germline values: CDR1 SGHDN, CDR2 FVKESK. CDR3 coding DNA: TGTGCCAGCAGCCAAGAAAAAATAATGACAGGGTTATTGAATCAGCCCCAGCATTTT. Protein sequence: CASSQEKIMTGLLNQPQHF.

This chain joins TRBV18 and TRBJ1-2; D remains ambiguous. CDR1 and CDR2 from the germline V gene are KGHSH and LQKENI. The CDR3 has 12 amino acids. V was cut by 4 bases and J by 7 bases, with 10 bases left in between. The CDR3 is CASSQGGSGYTF. The CDR3 DNA is TGTGCCAGCTCACAGGGAGGAAGTGGCTACACCTTC.

The chain links TRBV19 to TRBJ2-1; D unresolved. Germline assignment: CDR1 LNHDA and CDR2 SQIVND (reference sequence). This CDR3 comprises 14 residues. V was cut by 5 bases and J by 5 bases, with 13 bases left in between. CDR3 region: CASSLELINNEQFF. Written as DNA, the CDR3 is TGTGCCAGTAGTCTGGAGCTAATTAACAATGAGCAGTTCTTC.

In the case of this clone: Relative to the germline gene, one junction end is altered; a read error may explain this. The chain combines TRBV28 with TRBJ2-2, with TRBD1 matching over 8 bases. In germline, CDR1 is MDHEN, CDR2 SYDVKM. This CDR3 contains 15 residues. The CDR3 loop reads CASSKRQGNSGELFF. DNA for the CDR3: TGTGCCAGCAGTAAACGACAGGGGAACTCCGGGGAGCTGTTTTTT. Full variable domain (missing parts from reference TRBV28 and TRBJ2-2): DVKVTQSSRYLVKRTGEKVFLECVQDMDHENMFWYRQDPGLGLRLIYFSYDVKMKEKGDIPEGYSVSREKKERFSLILESASTNQTSMYLCASSKRQGNSGELFFGEGSRLTVL.